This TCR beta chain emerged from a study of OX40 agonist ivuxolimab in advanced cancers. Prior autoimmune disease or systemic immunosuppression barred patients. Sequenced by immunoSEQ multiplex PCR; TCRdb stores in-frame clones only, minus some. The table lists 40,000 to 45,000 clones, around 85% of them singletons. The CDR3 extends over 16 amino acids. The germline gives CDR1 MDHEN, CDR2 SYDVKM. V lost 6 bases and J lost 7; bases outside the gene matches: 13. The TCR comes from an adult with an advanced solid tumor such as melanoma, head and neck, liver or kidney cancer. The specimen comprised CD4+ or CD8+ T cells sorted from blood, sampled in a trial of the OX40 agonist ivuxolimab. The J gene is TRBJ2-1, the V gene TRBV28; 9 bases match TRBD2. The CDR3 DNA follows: TGTGCCAGCAGCCTCTTAACTAGCGGGTTTATGAATGAGCAGTTCTTC. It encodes CASSLLTSGFMNEQFF.